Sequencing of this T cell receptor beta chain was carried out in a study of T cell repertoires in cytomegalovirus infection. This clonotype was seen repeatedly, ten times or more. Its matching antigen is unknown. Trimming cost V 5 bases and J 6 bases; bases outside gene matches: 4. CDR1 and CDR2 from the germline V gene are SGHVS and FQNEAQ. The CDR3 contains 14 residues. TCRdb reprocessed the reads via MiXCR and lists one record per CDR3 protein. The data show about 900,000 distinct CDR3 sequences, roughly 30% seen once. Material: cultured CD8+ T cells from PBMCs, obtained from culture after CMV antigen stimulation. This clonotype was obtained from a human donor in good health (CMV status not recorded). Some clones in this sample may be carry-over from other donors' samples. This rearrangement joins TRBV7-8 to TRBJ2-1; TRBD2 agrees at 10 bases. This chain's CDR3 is CASSPIAGGNEQFF. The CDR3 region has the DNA TGTGCCAGCAGCCCGATAGCGGGAGGCAATGAGCAGTTCTTC.